This T cell receptor beta chain was observed in a study of cytomegalovirus exposure and HLA in healthy donors. The CDR3 spans 12 residues. CDR1 and CDR2 (germline): SGHRS, YFSETQ. V shed 0 bases and J shed 6 bases, with 6 bases lying between them. The PCR made use of 60 Vbeta and 13 Jbeta primers. The data were produced by immunoSEQ multiplex PCR, yet TCRdb's version contains in-frame clones alone and is incomplete. Of fewer than 45,000 clones listed, over 90% are singletons. The origin of this receptor is a woman younger than 35 in good health and CMV-seronegative. The sequenced sample consisted of PBMCs. The chain recombines TRBV5-1 with TRBJ1-2; no definite D call. In nucleotides, the CDR3 is TGCGCCAGCAGCTTGGGGGGAGATGGCTACACCTTC. It encodes CASSLGGDGYTF.